Listed below are T cell receptor beta chains from one sample, sequenced in a study of human T cells and chemical hapten exposure. TCRdb fed the RACE reads into MiXCR, producing one record per CDR3 protein. The sample includes 71,000 or so distinct CDR3 sequences, approximately 9.4% of them seen just once. Sequencing was performed on whole blood, taken in connection with sensitization to the hapten diphenylcyclopropenone (DPC). These receptors all come from a woman in her thirties or forties with alopecia areata. Some clones in this sample may be carry-over from other donors' samples. The CDR3 runs from the conserved cysteine through the conserved F or W. A D gene is named only where the DNA matches it firmly. Part of the rows lack a size; the others show once, few, many or a class for expanded clones.

TRBD1 TRBJ2-2 - TRBV6-4 CASSPGQGLLDTGELFF TGTGCCAGCAGTCCGGGACAGGGCTTACTCGACACCGGGGAGCTGTTTTTT
- TRBJ2-7 many TRBV28 CASSSVSYEQYF TGTGCCAGCAGTTCGGTCTCCTACGAGCAGTACTTC
- TRBJ1-2 many TRBV4-2 CASRWRGRGNGYTF TGTGCCAGTAGATGGCGGGGACGGGGCAATGGCTACACCTTC
TRBD1 TRBJ2-1 - TRBV27 CASSLDGQGRYEQFF TGTGCCAGCAGTTTGGATGGACAGGGCCGTTATGAGCAGTTCTTC
- TRBJ2-3 many TRBV9 CASSVGGGGVDTQYF TGTGCCAGCAGCGTAGGAGGAGGGGGCGTCGATACGCAGTATTTT
- TRBJ1-1 - TRBV5-1 CASSRGASSTEAFF TGCGCCAGCAGCAGGGGCGCTAGCAGCACTGAAGCTTTCTTT
- TRBJ2-3 many TRBV5-5 CASSQSRIEDYTQYF TGTGCCAGCAGTCAGAGTCGCATCGAGGATTATACGCAGTATTTT
- TRBJ1-2 many TRBV7-2 CASSGRNNYGYTF TGTGCCAGCAGCGGGCGAAATAACTATGGCTACACCTTC
- TRBJ1-1 many TRBV29-1 CSVEDQGRRTEAFF TGCAGCGTTGAAGATCAGGGGAGACGTACTGAAGCTTTCTTT
- TRBJ2-7 - TRBV27 CASSSGNGYEQYF TGTGCCAGCAGTTCGGGGAACGGATACGAGCAGTACTTC
- TRBJ1-5 - TRBV19 CASSYCQRSNQPQHF TGTGCCAGTAGTTACTGTCAGCGTAGCAATCAGCCCCAGCATTTT
- TRBJ2-1 few TRBV12-3/TRBV12-4 CASWSSRAWGDEQFF TGTGCCAGCTGGAGTTCTCGGGCCTGGGGGGATGAGCAGTTCTTC
- TRBJ1-2 few TRBV24-1 CATSGAPGTPNYGYTF TGTGCCACCAGTGGCGCCCCCGGGACCCCAAACTATGGCTACACCTTC
TRBD1 TRBJ1-5 few TRBV7-2 CASSSDRGVQPQHF TGTGCCAGCAGCTCTGACAGGGGGGTTCAGCCCCAGCATTTT
- TRBJ1-3 many TRBV6-5 CASSYSVKLQRGNTIYF TGTGCCAGCAGTTACTCAGTGAAGTTACAGAGGGGAAACACCATATATTTT
TRBD2 TRBJ2-7 many TRBV5-1 CASSLRLASYEQYF TGCGCCAGCAGCTTGAGACTAGCCTCCTACGAGCAGTACTTC
- TRBJ1-6 few TRBV12-3/TRBV12-4 CASSSRQRYNSPLHF TGTGCCAGCAGTTCGAGGCAGAGGTATAATTCACCCCTCCACTTT
TRBD2 TRBJ2-3 - TRBV6-2/TRBV6-3 CASSESGGLFLDTQYF TGTGCCAGCAGTGAAAGCGGGGGGCTCTTCTTAGATACGCAGTATTTT
- TRBJ1-4 few TRBV6-5 CASSYSWDSVGKLFF TGTGCCAGCAGTTATTCGTGGGATTCTGTCGGAAAACTGTTTTTT
- TRBJ1-5 few TRBV6-2/TRBV6-3 CASTTRKESNNQPQHF TGTGCCAGCACAACGCGCAAAGAGAGCAACAATCAGCCCCAGCATTTT
TRBD1 TRBJ2-7 few TRBV27 CASSPQGQLLYEQYF TGTGCCAGCAGTCCCCAGGGACAGCTCCTCTACGAGCAGTACTTC
- TRBJ2-5 many TRBV27 CASSLSAGQQETQYF TGTGCCAGCAGTTTATCTGCGGGGCAGCAAGAGACCCAGTACTTC
- TRBJ2-1 few TRBV7-6 CASSSYAYNEQFF TGTGCCAGCAGCTCCTATGCCTACAATGAGCAGTTCTTC